This T cell receptor beta chain was observed in a study of blood T cell repertoires in COVID-19. CDR1 SQVTM and CDR2 ANQGSEA come from the germline V gene. The germline V and J ends were trimmed by 7 bases and 3 bases, with 10 bases remaining between them. This CDR3 region has 11 residues. Sequenced by immunoSEQ multiplex PCR; TCRdb stores in-frame clones only, minus some. This table has over 140,000 clones, roughly 76% appearing once. Source material: peripheral blood. The chain is built from TRBV29-1 and TRBJ2-7; D gene unclear. This clonotype was sampled from a woman between 50 and 59 years old with active or convalescent COVID-19. CDR3 loop: CSASFGYEQYF. CDR3 nucleotide sequence: TGCAGCGCAAGCTTCGGCTACGAGCAGTACTTC.